This T cell receptor (beta chain) was identified during a study of CD8 T cells in Susac syndrome. Study-level findings and limits: The CD4+ T cell repertoires in Susac syndrome were not clonally expanded.

This clonotype has more than one count but fewer than ten. Its antigen is unknown. An amount of RNA that ranged from 0.5 to 1 ug was reverse transcribed with random hexamers. Using its own MiXCR run on the immunoSEQ multiplex PCR reads, TCRdb lists one record per CDR3 protein. The table has around 150,000 distinct CDR3 sequences, 95% seen once. Germline V gives CDR1 SEHNR, CDR2 FQNEAQ (reference sequence). The CDR3 is 12 residues long. V was clipped by 5 bases and J by 7 bases, with 11 bases between them. The specimen was CD4+ T cells from PBMCs. The gene calls are TRBV7-9 and TRBJ1-2; D is perhaps TRBD1 (6 bases). The source is a human donor with Susac syndrome. For the CDR3, the DNA is TGTGCCAGCAGCGCTGACAGGAGTGGCTACACCTTC. Translating it yields CASSADRSGYTF.